The source of this T cell receptor (beta chain) is a study of shared clonotypes between healthy human individuals (dated by TCRdb to the early 2020s). Regarding the research as a whole: The cohort comprised a couple of women and a few men aged 18 to 49 years. For each donor, CD4 naive and CD4 memory were each run on three plates, CD8 naive on two plates, and CD8 memory on one plate. The study deeply sequenced blood TCR repertoires of five healthy adults to estimate repertoire size and the extent of clonotype sharing between individuals. Libraries were prepared and TCR repertoires were sequenced by different laboratories using diverse techniques, in order to increase sequencing depth and limit assay-specific biases. Between about 0.8 and 9 billion PBMCs per donor were obtained by leukapheresis. Study-wide conclusions, independent of this receptor: Sampling was restricted to blood, and TCR repertoires in tissues likely differ from the TCR repertoires found in blood. When a few donors were compared, the shared fraction of clonotypes was around 5% for naive CD4, about 4% for naive CD8, 2.3% for memory CD4, and less than 0.45% for memory CD8. Based on pairwise subsampling, the degree of clonotype sharing among donors was expected to be affected by sequencing depth. Even with the large sequencing depth, rarefaction of the sorted-subset datasets indicated that sequencing was incomplete. The small number of donors limited the genetic and exposure-history diversity represented. Compared with non-shared clonotypes, clonotypes shared by all four sorted-subset donors had higher generation probabilities. Naive subsets generally had larger estimated clonotype richness than memory subsets.

The cysteine opens and the phenylalanine closes a CDR3 of 14 amino acids. Only the CDR3 region is kept as DNA, spanning 42 bases read in frame from base 1. CDR1 and CDR2, looked up from the germline V gene, are SQVTM and ANQGSEA. Germline trimming: 6 bases from V, 0 bases from J; junction bases outside gene matches: 7. Details on this clone: This clone's antigen is unknown. No base qualities exist here, and no much larger clone lies one base off it.

TCR CDR3 regions were amplified from genomic DNA by multiplex PCR using the deep immunoSEQ assay. Genomic DNA extracted from each cell subset was distributed evenly over all wells of several immunoSEQ 96-well plates, and each plate served as one replicate. For sorted subsets, around 200 ng genomic DNA, equal to approximately 30,000 T cell genomes, was loaded into each replicate PCR. Purified libraries were quantified with a Qubit 3.0 fluorometer, sized on a Bioanalyzer 2100, and re-quantified with the KAPA Library Quantification kit. Every immunoSEQ 96-well plate was sequenced on a separate single-read 150-cycle Illumina NextSeq 550 flow cell. In the source study's methods: The immunoSEQ output contained only junctional sequences without quality scores, so filtering could not match that applied to full-length reads. To assign V/J genes and CDR3, sequences were annotated using PyIR, a Python wrapper for IgBLAST v1.9, with IMGT germline references. Reads were removed for weak V/J assignments (E-value above 1e-6), missing CDR3, stop codons, out-of-frame junctions, or ambiguous translated residues. V3J clonotypes were defined by identical inferred V gene, J gene, and CDR3 amino acid sequence. Percentage overlap between repertoires was calculated by dividing the number of shared unique clonotypes by the size of the smaller repertoire. Repertoire richness was assessed with RTK rarefaction, the Chao1 estimator, and Recon v2.1 estimates of unobserved clonotypes. Generation probabilities for all TCRbeta clonotypes obtained by the gDNA method from a few donors were computed using OLGA. The table comes from immuneACCESS by way of TCRdb, which keeps in-frame sequences with V and J called. Part of the clones is missing from these tables; in studies checked, under half for an unresolved V gene and the rest for unknown reasons. V and J calls and clone size are given by that table; D and trimming were obtained from the DNA. Present in this sample are over a million clones, roughly 74% of which were seen just once. The ten largest make up roughly 0.61% of the sample.

The donors were healthy, HIV-negative adults with no recently reported acute infections or vaccinations. Every donor was a Caucasian adult residing in Nashville, Tennessee, USA. CD4+ T cells were enriched through magnetic negative selection, after which naive cells were positively selected on CD45RA and the remaining negative fraction served as the memory subset. Blood was collected by leukapheresis, and PBMCs were isolated by Ficoll-Histopaque density gradient centrifugation and then cryopreserved in liquid nitrogen vapor phase. Analytical flow cytometry was used to check the purity and quantity of each magnetically sorted T cell population. From each sorted fraction, genomic DNA was isolated and quantified by UV absorbance on a Nanodrop 2000c.

The TCR comes from a man between 18 and 29 years old in good health. Some clones in this sample may be carry-over from other donors' samples. Specimen: memory CD4+ T cells from PBMCs. This specimen's cell subset or site label, interpreted: CD45RA-negative fraction. The sequence is built from TRBV29-1 and TRBJ2-5, and TRBD2 matches 7 of the central bases. The nucleotide sequence is TGCAGCGTCCTTGTCGGGGGGTACCAAGAGACCCAGTACTTC. It specifies CSVLVGGYQETQYF.